The rows below give T cell receptor beta chains drawn from one sample of a study of blood T cell repertoires in COVID-19. The method was immunoSEQ multiplex PCR; TCRdb's version includes in-frame clones alone and lacks a portion of them. The sample yields some 510,000 clones, roughly 90% seen once. Sample: PBMCs or T cells enriched from blood (not recorded which). These receptors all come from a woman between 35 and 50 years old who had recovered from COVID-19. The CDR3 runs from the conserved cysteine through the conserved F or W. Each record gives: clone size, D gene, J gene, V gene, CDR3 DNA, CDR3 protein. D genes are given only for firm matches. Size is stated for part of the rows, as once, few or many counts, or as a class when the clone is expanded.

>-|-|TRBJ1-4|TRBV19
TGTGCCAGGTTCAGGCTCCCTAATGAAAAACTGTTTTTT
CARFRLPNEKLFF
>-|-|TRBJ2-1|TRBV6-2/TRBV6-3
TGTGCCAGCAGTTACTTTGCGGGTAATGAGCAGTTCTTC
CASSYFAGNEQFF
>-|TRBD1|TRBJ2-2|TRBV7-7
TGTGCCAGCAGCCCTGGGACAGGGGGTTTCCCGAACACCGGGGAGCTGTTTTTT
CASSPGTGGFPNTGELFF
>-|-|TRBJ1-1|TRBV7-9
TGTGCCAGCAGCTTCTGGGACACAGACACTGAAGCTTTCTTT
CASSFWDTDTEAFF
>-|-|TRBJ1-5|TRBV21-1
TGTGCCAGCATCATAGGACAGGGAGGGTGGCAGCCCCAGCATTTT
CASIIGQGGWQPQHF
>-|-|TRBJ1-2|TRBV27
TGTGCCAGCAGTTACGGCGGCGGCTATGGCTACACCTTC
CASSYGGGYGYTF
>-|TRBD2|TRBJ2-1|TRBV7-1
TGTGCCAGCAGCTCGTCCTCTCTAGCGGGACTACCCCAGTACTTCACGAGCTCCTACAATGAGCAGTTCTTC
CASSSSSLAGLPQYFTSSYNEQFF
>-|-|TRBJ1-1|TRBV5-5
TGTGCCACTGCGGGGGGGATTGAAGCTTTCTTT
CATAGGIEAFF
>-|-|TRBJ2-7|TRBV27
TGTGCCAGCAGTTTATGGACTGACGCTGCCTACGAGCAGTACTTC
CASSLWTDAAYEQYF
>-|TRBD1|TRBJ1-2|TRBV11-2
TGTGCCAGCACTTCGAGGGACAGGGTGTCTGGCTACACCTTC
CASTSRDRVSGYTF
>-|TRBD1|TRBJ1-4|TRBV10-3
TGTGCCATCAGTGATGCAGGGGGTCCAGAAAAACTGTTTTTT
CAISDAGGPEKLFF
>-|TRBD1|TRBJ1-6|TRBV7-2
TGTGCCAGCAGCCAACAGGGGATTAATTCACCCCTCCACTTT
CASSQQGINSPLHF
>-|TRBD2|TRBJ2-1|TRBV4-1
TGCGCCAGCAGCAATAGCGGGAGTTTCTCGGCAAGTGAGCAGTTCTTC
CASSNSGSFSASEQFF
>-|-|TRBJ1-2|TRBV29-1
TGCAGCGTTGAGGCGGGGACTCGCTATGGCTACACCTTC
CSVEAGTRYGYTF
>-|-|TRBJ2-5|TRBV4-3
TGCGCCAGCAGCCGAATGACCCTAGAGGGAGAGACCCAGTACTTC
CASSRMTLEGETQYF
>-|-|TRBJ1-3|TRBV28
TGTGCCAGCAGGGCGGCCTCCTCTGGAAACACCATATATTTT
CASRAASSGNTIYF
>-|TRBD1|TRBJ1-3|TRBV5-1
TGCGCCAGCAGCTTGTACGGGTTCGGAGGGACAGGGCGATTCAACACCATATATTTT
CASSLYGFGGTGRFNTIYF
>-|TRBD1|TRBJ1-1|TRBV11-3
TGTGCCAGCAGCTTAGGACAGGGGAGGGACACTGAAGCTTTCTTT
CASSLGQGRDTEAFF
>-|-|TRBJ2-7|TRBV2
TGTGCCAGCAGCGGACTCTACGAGCAGTACTTC
CASSGLYEQYF
>-|-|TRBJ2-7|TRBV19
TGTGCCAGTAGTATGAGCGCGAGCTCCTACGAGCAGTACTTC
CASSMSASSYEQYF
>-|TRBD1|TRBJ2-7|TRBV18
TGTGCCAGCTCACCCCTGATGGGACAGAATACCTACGAGCAGTACTTC
CASSPLMGQNTYEQYF
>once|-|TRBJ2-3|TRBV5-4
TGTGCCAGCAGCTTGGTCAGGGGAACAGATACGCAGTATTTT
CASSLVRGTDTQYF
>-|-|TRBJ1-4|TRBV5-1
TGCGCCAGCAGCTTGCGCGGGGAGAATGAAAAACTGTTTTTT
CASSLRGENEKLFF
>-|TRBD1|TRBJ2-7|TRBV18
TGTGCCAGCTCACTTAGCCGGGACAGGGGTATCCACGAGCAGTACTTC
CASSLSRDRGIHEQYF
>-|TRBD1|TRBJ2-3|TRBV20-1
TGCAGTGCTCCGGGACAGCGGACGCAGTATTTT
CSAPGQRTQYF